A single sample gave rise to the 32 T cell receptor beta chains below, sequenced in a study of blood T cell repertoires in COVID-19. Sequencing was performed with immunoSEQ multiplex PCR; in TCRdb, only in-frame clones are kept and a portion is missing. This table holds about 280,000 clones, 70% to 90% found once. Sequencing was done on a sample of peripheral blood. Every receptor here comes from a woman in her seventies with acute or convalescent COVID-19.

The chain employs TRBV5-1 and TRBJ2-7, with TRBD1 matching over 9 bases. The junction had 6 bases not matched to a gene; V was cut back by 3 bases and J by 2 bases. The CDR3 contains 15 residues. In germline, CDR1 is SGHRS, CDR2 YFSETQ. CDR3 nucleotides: TGCGCCAGCAGCTCCTCCGGGACAGGGCCCTACGAGCAGTACTTC. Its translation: CASSSSGTGPYEQYF.

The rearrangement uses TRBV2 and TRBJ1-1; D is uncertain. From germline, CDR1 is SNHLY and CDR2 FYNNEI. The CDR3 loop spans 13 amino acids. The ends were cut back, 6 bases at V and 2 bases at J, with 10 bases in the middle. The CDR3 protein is CASRKAGNTEAFF. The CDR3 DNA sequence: TGTGCCAGCAGGAAGGCGGGAAACACTGAAGCTTTCTTT. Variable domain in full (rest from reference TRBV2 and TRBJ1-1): EPEVTQTPSHQVTQMGQEVILRCVPISNHLYFYWYRQILGQKVEFLVSFYNNEISEKSEIFDDQFSVERPDGSNFTLKIRSTKLEDSAMYFCASRKAGNTEAFFGQGTRLTVV.

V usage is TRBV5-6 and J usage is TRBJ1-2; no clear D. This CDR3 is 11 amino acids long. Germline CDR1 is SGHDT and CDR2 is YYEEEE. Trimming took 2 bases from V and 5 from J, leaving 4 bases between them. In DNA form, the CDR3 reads TGTGCCAGCAGCTTATATTATGGCTACACCTTC. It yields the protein CASSLYYGYTF.

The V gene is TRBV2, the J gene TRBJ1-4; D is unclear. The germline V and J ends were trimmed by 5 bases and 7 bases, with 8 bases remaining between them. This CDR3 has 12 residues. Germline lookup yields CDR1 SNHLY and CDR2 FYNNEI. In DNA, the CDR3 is TGTGCCAGCAGTAACTCCGCTGAAAAACTGTTTTTT. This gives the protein CASSNSAEKLFF.

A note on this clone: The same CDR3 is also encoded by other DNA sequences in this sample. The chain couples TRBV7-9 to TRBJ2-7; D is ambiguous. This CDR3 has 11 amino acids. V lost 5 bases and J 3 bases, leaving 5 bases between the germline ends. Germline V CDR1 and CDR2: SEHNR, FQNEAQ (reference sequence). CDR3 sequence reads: CASSPVYEQYF. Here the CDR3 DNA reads TGTGCCAGCAGCCCAGTCTACGAGCAGTACTTC.

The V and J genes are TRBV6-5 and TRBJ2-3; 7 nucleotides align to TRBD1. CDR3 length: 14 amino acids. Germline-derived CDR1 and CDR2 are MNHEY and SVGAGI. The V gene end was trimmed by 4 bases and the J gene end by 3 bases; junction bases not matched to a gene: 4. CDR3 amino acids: CASSLNRGTDTQYF. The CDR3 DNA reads TGTGCCAGCAGTTTAAACAGGGGAACAGATACGCAGTATTTT.

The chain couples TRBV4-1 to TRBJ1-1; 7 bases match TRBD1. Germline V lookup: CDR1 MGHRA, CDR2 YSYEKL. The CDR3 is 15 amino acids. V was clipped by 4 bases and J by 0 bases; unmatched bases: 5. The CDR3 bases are TGCGCCAGCAGCCGATCGGGACAGATGAACACTGAAGCTTTCTTT. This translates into CASSRSGQMNTEAFF.

The CDR3, as DNA: TGTGCCAGCAGCTCAGAGAGCGCGGAGGAGTTTCTTGAAGCTTTCTTT. Protein sequence: CASSSESAEEFLEAFF. The genes are TRBV7-8 and TRBJ1-1, with D unresolved. Trimming removed 4 bases from V and 7 bases from J, with 22 bases in between. This CDR3 is 16 amino acids long. In germline, CDR1 is SGHVS, CDR2 FQNEAQ.

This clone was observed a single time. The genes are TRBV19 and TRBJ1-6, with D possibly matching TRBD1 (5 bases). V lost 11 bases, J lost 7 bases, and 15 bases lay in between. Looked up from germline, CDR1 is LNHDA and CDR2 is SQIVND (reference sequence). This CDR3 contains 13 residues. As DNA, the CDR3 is TGTGCCGTGTCGACAGTAATCAATTCACCCCTCCACTTT. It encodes CAVSTVINSPLHF.

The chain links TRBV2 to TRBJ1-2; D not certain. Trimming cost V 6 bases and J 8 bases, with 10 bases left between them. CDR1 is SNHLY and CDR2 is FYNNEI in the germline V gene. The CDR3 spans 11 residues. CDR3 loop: CASSATGGYTF. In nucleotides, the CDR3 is TGTGCCAGCAGCGCGACTGGCGGCTACACCTTC.

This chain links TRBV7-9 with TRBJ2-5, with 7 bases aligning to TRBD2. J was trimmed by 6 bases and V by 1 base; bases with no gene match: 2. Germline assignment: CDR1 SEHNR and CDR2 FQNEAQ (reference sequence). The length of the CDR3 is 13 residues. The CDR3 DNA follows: TGTGCCAGCAGCTTAGGGACTAGTCAGACCCAGTACTTC. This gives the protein CASSLGTSQTQYF.

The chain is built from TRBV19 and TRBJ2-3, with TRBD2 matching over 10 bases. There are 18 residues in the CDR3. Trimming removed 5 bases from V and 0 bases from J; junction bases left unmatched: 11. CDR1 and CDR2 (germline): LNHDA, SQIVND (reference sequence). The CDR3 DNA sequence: TGTGCCAGTAGTTCTAGCGGGGGCCGTAGGGGTAGCACAGATACGCAGTATTTT. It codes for CASSSSGGRRGSTDTQYF. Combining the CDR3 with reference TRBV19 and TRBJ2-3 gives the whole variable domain DGGITQSPKYLFRKEGQNVTLSCEQNLNHDAMYWYRQDPGQGLRLIYYSQIVNDFQKGDIAEGYSVSREKKESFPLTVTSAQKNPTAFYLCASSSSGGRRGSTDTQYFGPGTRLTVL.

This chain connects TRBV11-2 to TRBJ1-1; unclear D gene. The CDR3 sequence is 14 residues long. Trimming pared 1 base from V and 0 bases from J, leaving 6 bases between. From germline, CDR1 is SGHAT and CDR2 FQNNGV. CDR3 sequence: CASSLVSLNTEAFF. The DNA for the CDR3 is TGTGCCAGCAGCTTAGTTAGCTTGAACACTGAAGCTTTCTTT.

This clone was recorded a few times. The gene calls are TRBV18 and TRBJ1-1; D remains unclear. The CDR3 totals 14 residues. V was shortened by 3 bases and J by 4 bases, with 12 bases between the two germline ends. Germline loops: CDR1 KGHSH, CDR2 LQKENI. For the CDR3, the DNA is TGTGCCAGCTCACCGGTAAGCGGGCGCACTGAAGCTTTCTTT. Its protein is CASSPVSGRTEAFF.

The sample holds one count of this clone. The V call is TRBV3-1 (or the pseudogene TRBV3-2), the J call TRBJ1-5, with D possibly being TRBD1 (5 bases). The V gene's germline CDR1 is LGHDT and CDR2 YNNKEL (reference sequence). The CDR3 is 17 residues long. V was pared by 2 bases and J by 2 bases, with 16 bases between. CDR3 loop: CASSQSFRVNGNQPQHF. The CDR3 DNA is TGTGCCAGCAGCCAATCATTCAGGGTGAACGGCAATCAGCCCCAGCATTTT.

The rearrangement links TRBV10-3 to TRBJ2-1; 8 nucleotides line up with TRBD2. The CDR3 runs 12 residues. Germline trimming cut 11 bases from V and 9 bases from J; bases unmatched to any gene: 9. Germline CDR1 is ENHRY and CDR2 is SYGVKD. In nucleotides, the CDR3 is TGTGCCGCCGGGAGTAGCGGGGTTGAGCAGTTCTTC. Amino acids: CAAGSSGVEQFF.

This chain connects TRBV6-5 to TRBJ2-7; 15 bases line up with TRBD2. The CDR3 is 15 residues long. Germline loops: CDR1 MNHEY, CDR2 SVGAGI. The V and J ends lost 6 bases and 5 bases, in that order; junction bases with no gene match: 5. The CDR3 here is CASSRGLAGGHEQYF. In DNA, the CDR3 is TGTGCCAGCAGCCGGGGACTAGCGGGGGGCCACGAGCAGTACTTC.

CDR3 in amino acids: CASSLELEQYF. The DNA for the CDR3 is TGTGCCAGCAGCTTAGAACTCGAGCAGTACTTC. The gene calls are TRBV7-9 and TRBJ2-7, with no clear D. Per the germline V gene, CDR1 is SEHNR and CDR2 is FQNEAQ (reference sequence). The ends were cut back, 1 base at V and 6 bases at J, with 4 bases in the middle. The CDR3 has 11 amino acids. The full variable domain, its missing parts supplied by reference TRBV7-9 and TRBJ2-7, is DTGVSQNPRHKITKRGQNVTFRCDPISEHNRLYWYRQTLGQGPEFLTYFQNEAQLEKSRLLSDRFSAERPKGSFSTLEIQRTEQGDSAMYLCASSLELEQYFGPGTRLTVT.

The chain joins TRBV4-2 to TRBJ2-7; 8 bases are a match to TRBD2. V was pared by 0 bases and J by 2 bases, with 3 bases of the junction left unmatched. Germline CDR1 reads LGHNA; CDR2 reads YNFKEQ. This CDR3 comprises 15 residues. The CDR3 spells CASSQDLLAAYEQYF. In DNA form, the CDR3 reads TGTGCCAGCAGCCAAGATTTACTAGCGGCCTACGAGCAGTACTTC.

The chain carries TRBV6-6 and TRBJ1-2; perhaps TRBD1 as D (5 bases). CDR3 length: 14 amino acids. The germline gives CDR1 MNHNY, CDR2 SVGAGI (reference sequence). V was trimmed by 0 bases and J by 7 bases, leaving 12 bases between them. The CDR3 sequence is CASSYSTQGSGYTF. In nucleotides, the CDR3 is TGTGCCAGCAGTTACTCGACGCAGGGAAGTGGCTACACCTTC.

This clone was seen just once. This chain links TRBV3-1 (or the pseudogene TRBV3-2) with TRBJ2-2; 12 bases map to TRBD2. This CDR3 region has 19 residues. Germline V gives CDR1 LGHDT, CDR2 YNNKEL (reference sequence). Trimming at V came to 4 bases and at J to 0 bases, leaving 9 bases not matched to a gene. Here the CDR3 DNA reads TGTGCCAGCAGCCGTATTTTACTAGCGGGGGGCACGAACACCGGGGAGCTGTTTTTT. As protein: CASSRILLAGGTNTGELFF.

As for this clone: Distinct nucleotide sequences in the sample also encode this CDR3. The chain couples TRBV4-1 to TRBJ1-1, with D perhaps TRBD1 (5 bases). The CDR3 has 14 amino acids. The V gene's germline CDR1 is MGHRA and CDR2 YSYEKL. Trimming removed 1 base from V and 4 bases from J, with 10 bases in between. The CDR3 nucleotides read TGCGCCAGCAGCCAAGGGGAGGGGCGCACTGAAGCTTTCTTT. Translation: CASSQGEGRTEAFF.

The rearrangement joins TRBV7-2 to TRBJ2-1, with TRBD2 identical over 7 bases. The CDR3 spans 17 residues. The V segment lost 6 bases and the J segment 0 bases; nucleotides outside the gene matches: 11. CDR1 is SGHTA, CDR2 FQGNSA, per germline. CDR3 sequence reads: CASSHFSGVSSYNEQFF. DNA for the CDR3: TGTGCCAGCAGTCATTTCAGCGGGGTGAGCTCCTACAATGAGCAGTTCTTC.

As DNA, the CDR3 is TGTGCCAGCAGCGTGGGGTGGGGCAACACAGATACGCAGTATTTT. This codes for CASSVGWGNTDTQYF. The chain employs TRBV9 and TRBJ2-3; TRBD1 is a possible D gene (5 bases). Germline assignment: CDR1 SGDLS and CDR2 YYNGEE. This CDR3 spans 15 amino acids. Trimming removed 2 bases at V and 2 bases at J, with 12 bases between.

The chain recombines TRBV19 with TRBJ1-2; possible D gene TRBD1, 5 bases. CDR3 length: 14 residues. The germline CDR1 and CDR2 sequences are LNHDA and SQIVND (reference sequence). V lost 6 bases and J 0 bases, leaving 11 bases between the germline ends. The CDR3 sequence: CASRAGGSNYGYTF. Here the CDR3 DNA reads TGTGCCAGTAGAGCCGGGGGGTCTAACTATGGCTACACCTTC.

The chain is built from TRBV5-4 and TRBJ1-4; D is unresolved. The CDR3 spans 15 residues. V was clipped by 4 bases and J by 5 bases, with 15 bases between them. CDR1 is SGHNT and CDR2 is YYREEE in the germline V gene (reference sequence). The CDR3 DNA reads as TGTGCCAGCAGCATAACCGGGATCGGGAATGAAAAACTGTTTTTT. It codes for CASSITGIGNEKLFF.

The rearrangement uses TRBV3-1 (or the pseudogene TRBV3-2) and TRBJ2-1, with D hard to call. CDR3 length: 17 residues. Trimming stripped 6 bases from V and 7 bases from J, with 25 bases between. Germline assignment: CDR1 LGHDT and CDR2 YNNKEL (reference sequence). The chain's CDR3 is CASRLRGGVVGGNEQFF. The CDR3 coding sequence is TGTGCCAGCAGGTTACGTGGCGGAGTAGTAGGTGGGAATGAGCAGTTCTTC.

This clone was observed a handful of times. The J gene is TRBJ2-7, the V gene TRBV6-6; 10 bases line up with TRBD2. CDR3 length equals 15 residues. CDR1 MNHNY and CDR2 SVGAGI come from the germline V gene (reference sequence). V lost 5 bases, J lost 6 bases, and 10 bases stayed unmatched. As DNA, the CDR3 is TGTGCCAGCAGTAATCCGGGACTAGCGTACCGCGAGCAGTACTTC. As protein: CASSNPGLAYREQYF.

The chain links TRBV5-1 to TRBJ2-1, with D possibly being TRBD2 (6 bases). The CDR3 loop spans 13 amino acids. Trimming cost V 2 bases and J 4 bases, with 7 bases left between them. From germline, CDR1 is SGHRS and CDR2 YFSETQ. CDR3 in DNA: TGCGCCAGCAGCTTTCGGGGGTACAATGAGCAGTTCTTC. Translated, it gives CASSFRGYNEQFF.

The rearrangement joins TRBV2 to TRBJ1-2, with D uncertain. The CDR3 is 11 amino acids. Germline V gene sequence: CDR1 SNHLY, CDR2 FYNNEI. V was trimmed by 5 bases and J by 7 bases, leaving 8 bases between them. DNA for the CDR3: TGTGCCAGCAGTCTCGAGGTTGGCTACACCTTC. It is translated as CASSLEVGYTF. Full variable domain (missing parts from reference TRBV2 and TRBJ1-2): EPEVTQTPSHQVTQMGQEVILRCVPISNHLYFYWYRQILGQKVEFLVSFYNNEISEKSEIFDDQFSVERPDGSNFTLKIRSTKLEDSAMYFCASSLEVGYTFGSGTRLTVV.

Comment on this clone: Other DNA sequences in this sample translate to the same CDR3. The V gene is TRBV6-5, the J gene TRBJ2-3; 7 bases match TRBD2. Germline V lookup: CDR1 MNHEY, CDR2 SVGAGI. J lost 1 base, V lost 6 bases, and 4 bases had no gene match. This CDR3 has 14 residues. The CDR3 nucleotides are TGTGCCAGCAGCTCCAGCGGGGGCACAGATACGCAGTATTTT. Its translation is CASSSSGGTDTQYF.

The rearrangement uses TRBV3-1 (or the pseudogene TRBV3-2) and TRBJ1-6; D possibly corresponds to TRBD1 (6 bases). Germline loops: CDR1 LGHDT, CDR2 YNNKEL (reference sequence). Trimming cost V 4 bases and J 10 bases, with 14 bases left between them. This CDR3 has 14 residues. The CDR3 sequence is CASSRGGAGSPLHF. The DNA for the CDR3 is TGTGCCAGCAGCCGCGGGGGGGCAGGGTCACCCCTCCACTTT.